The entry below describes one TCR beta chain. Its antigen is as yet unknown. Primers used in a second PCR of roughly 6 to 11 cycles were a sample-barcoded 5' primer and a J-beta primer mix. Each CDR3 protein gets one entry after TCRdb re-called the 5' RACE reads with MiXCR. The repertoire has about 760,000 distinct CDR3 sequences, just under 25% of them found once; the top ten carry 9.4%. The junction had 10 bases not matched to a gene; V was cut back by 8 bases and J by 1 base. CDR1 MNHEY and CDR2 SMNVEV come from the germline V gene (reference sequence). This CDR3 contains 16 residues. This entry is derived from a study of blood T cells in healthy people across ages. Study details: For every two T cells, template switching captured about one barcoded beta molecule. The study's findings and limits: Long-lived donors exceeded aged donors in naive CD4+ cells and diversity.

This sample also appeared in a second study, on T cells of mothers and their children. That work contributes: An overlap that was slightly higher, though non-significant, was seen in related mother-child pairs versus unrelated pairs.

This clonotype was sampled from a boy younger than 18 in good health. Specimen: blood. J is TRBJ2-7 and V is TRBV27; 11 positions agree with TRBD2. The CDR3 sequence is CASRILAGVRSYEQYF. The CDR3 nucleotides read TGTGCCAGCCGAATACTAGCGGGAGTGAGATCCTACGAGCAGTACTTC.